The clone carrying this T cell receptor (beta chain) was seen more than once but under ten times. This record belongs to a study of blood T cell repertoires in COVID-19. Across the study: Spain, Italy and the United States supplied samples that represented acute and convalescent COVID-19. In each case, the material was cDNA or gDNA derived from T cells, B-cell-depleted T cells, or PBMCs.

Original data processing: Estimated nucleated cell counts came from reference gene primer amplification. Measured with immunoSEQ multiplex PCR; TCRdb has only the in-frame clones, and not every one. The V and J calls and clone size were taken over from that table, and D and trimming were inferred from the DNA. The table includes 100,000 or so clones, 81% detected once. CDR1 and CDR2 (germline): MNHEY, SMNVEV (reference sequence). The CDR3 consists of 19 residues. The V and J ends lost 3 bases and 0 bases respectively, with 21 bases between them. This TCR was sampled from an older woman with acute or convalescent COVID-19. The rearrangement links TRBV27 to TRBJ1-3; D possibly corresponds to TRBD1 (5 bases). Sequencing used peripheral blood. CDR3 sequence reads: CASSFGRVFGGPSGNTIYF. The CDR3 DNA reads TGTGCCAGCAGTTTTGGCAGGGTTTTTGGAGGGCCCTCTGGAAACACCATATATTTT.